The 10 T cell receptor beta chains reported below all come from one sample, sequenced in a study of early T cells in non-severe SARS-CoV-2 infection. TCRdb called the 5' RACE reads again in MiXCR, with one record for every CDR3 protein. This sample has roughly 80,000 distinct CDR3 sequences, with around 15% found just once. The source material was whole blood. These receptors all stem from an adult who was a healthcare worker with PCR-confirmed SARS-CoV-2 infection or an uninfected control (not recorded which).

The gene calls are TRBV6-2 or TRBV6-3 and TRBJ2-7; TRBD2 matches 8 bases. The CDR3 runs 14 residues. CDR1 and CDR2 (germline): MNHEY, SVGEGT. V lost 5 bases, J lost 2 bases, and 5 bases stayed unmatched. The CDR3 DNA reads as TGTGCCAGCAGTAGCACTAGCGGACCCTACGAGCAGTACTTC. This translates into CASSSTSGPYEQYF.

The sample holds a few counts of this clonotype. This chain links TRBV30 with TRBJ1-5; TRBD1 matches at 7 bases. CDR1 is GTSNPN and CDR2 is SVGIG in the germline V gene (reference sequence). Trimming took 2 bases from V and 4 from J; bases not matched to a gene: 5. The length of the CDR3 is 14 residues. The CDR3 DNA reads TGTGCCTGGAGTCCGGGCAGGGGGAATCAGCCCCAGCATTTT. Its translation: CAWSPGRGNQPQHF.

The rearrangement uses TRBV4-1 and TRBJ1-1; D gene ambiguous. This CDR3 contains 15 residues. Between the trimmed V and J ends, which lost 1 base and 3 bases, there was a span of 12 bases. Germline CDR1 is MGHRA and CDR2 is YSYEKL. The CDR3 DNA reads as TGCGCCAGCAGCCAAGGCCCTGGTAGGGACACTGAAGCTTTCTTT. As protein: CASSQGPGRDTEAFF.

The chain couples TRBV20-1 to TRBJ2-7; 11 nucleotides match TRBD2. V lost 6 bases and J lost 4; bases outside the gene matches: 11. CDR1 and CDR2 (germline): DFQATT, SNEGSKA (reference sequence). The length of the CDR3 is 15 residues. In DNA form, the CDR3 reads TGCAGTGCCAACCCGACTAGCGGGACCGAATACGAGCAGTACTTC. It encodes CSANPTSGTEYEQYF.

This clonotype has a handful of counts. The chain is built from TRBV9 and TRBJ1-1; 7 bases are a match to TRBD1. From germline, CDR1 is SGDLS and CDR2 YYNGEE. This CDR3 spans 15 amino acids. Germline trimming cut 4 bases from V and 4 bases from J; bases unmatched to any gene: 10. CDR3 region: CASSPRQGRGTEAFF. The CDR3 DNA sequence: TGTGCCAGCAGCCCCCGACAGGGTCGGGGCACTGAAGCTTTCTTT. The whole variable domain, remainder taken from reference TRBV9 and TRBJ1-1, is DSGVTQTPKHLITATGQRVTLRCSPRSGDLSVYWYQQSLDQGLQFLIQYYNGEERAKGNILERFSAQQFPDLHSELNLSSLELGDSALYFCASSPRQGRGTEAFFGQGTRLTVV.

This clonotype was picked up many times. J is TRBJ1-1 and V is TRBV18; D is unresolved. The CDR3 contains 13 residues. V was clipped by 3 bases and J by 1 base, with 6 bases between them. Germline assignment: CDR1 KGHSH and CDR2 LQKENI. This chain's CDR3 is CASSPAQNTEAFF. CDR3 nucleotides: TGTGCCAGCTCACCGGCGCAGAACACTGAAGCTTTCTTT.

V usage is TRBV14 and J usage is TRBJ1-6, with a weak D call TRBD1 (6 bases). Trimming took off 0 bases at V and 9 bases at J, with 15 bases between the two ends. The CDR3 has 16 residues. Germline CDR1 is SGHDN and CDR2 is FVKESK. As DNA, the CDR3 is TGTGCCAGCAGCCAAGAATTCGCAGGGGTCGGTTCACCCCTCCACTTT. It is translated as CASSQEFAGVGSPLHF.

Ten or more counts support this clonotype. The J gene is TRBJ2-5, the V gene TRBV3-1; 8 bases agree with TRBD1. J lost 4 bases, V lost 6 bases, and 4 bases had no gene match. This CDR3 is built from 13 residues. Germline V gene lookup returns CDR1 LGHDT and CDR2 YNNKEL (reference sequence). The DNA of the CDR3 is TGTGCCAGCAGACTAACAGGGGGAGAGACCCAGTACTTC. Translation: CASRLTGGETQYF.

This clonotype was found many times. The V gene is TRBV20-1, the J gene TRBJ2-1; TRBD2 aligns across 9 bases. The CDR3 loop spans 12 amino acids. Germline CDR1 reads DFQATT; CDR2 reads SNEGSKA (reference sequence). After removal of 1 base from V and 15 bases from J, the junction contained 7 bases not matched to a gene. CDR3 nucleotides: TGCAGTGCTAGAGTAGGAGCGGGGGGTTCGTTCTTC. It yields the protein CSARVGAGGSFF.

The rearrangement links TRBV12-3 or TRBV12-4 to TRBJ2-2, with a tentative D call TRBD2 (5 bases). The CDR3 spans 16 residues. V was pared by 5 bases and J by 0 bases, with 13 bases between. The CDR3 nucleotides are TGTGCCAGCAGTCCCCAGCGGAGGACGAACACCGGGGAGCTGTTTTTT. Its translation is CASSPQRRTNTGELFF.